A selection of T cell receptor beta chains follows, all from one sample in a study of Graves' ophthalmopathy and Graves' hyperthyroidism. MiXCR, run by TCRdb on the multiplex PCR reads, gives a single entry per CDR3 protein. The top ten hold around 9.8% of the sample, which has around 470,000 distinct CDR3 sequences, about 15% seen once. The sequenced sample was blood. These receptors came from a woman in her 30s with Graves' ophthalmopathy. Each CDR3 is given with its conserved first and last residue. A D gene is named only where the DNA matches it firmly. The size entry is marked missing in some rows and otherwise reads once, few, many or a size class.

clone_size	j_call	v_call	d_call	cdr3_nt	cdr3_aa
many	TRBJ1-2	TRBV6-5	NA	TGTGCCAGCAATAGAGCAGGGATGAATAACTATGGCTACACCTTC	CASNRAGMNNYGYTF
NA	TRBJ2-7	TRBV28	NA	TGTGCCAGCAGTTTACTAGCGTTAAGAACCTACGAGCAGTACTTC	CASSLLALRTYEQYF
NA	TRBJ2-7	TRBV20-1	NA	TGCAGTGCTTCCAGACGGCCGAGCTCCTACGAGCAGTACTTC	CSASRRPSSYEQYF
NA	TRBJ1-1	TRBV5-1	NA	TGCGCCAGCAGCCCGGCCCGGGGGAGGACTGAAGCTTTCTTT	CASSPARGRTEAFF
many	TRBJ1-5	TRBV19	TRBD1	TGTGCCAGTAGTGCTTATGGGACAGGGGGACAGCCCCAGCATTTT	CASSAYGTGGQPQHF
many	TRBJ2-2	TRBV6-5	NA	TGTGCCAGCAGTTGGGCTGCGAACACCGGGGAGCTGTTTTTT	CASSWAANTGELFF
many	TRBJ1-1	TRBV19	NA	TGTGCCAGTAGCATCGGCGGGGACAAGCCCACTGAAGCTTTCTTT	CASSIGGDKPTEAFF
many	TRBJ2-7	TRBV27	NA	TGTGCCAGCAGTTGGGTGGCAGGGGGAGGCTACGAGCAGTACTTC	CASSWVAGGGYEQYF
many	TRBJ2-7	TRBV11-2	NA	TGTGCCAGCATGGAGGTCTCCTACGAGCAGTACTTC	CASMEVSYEQYF
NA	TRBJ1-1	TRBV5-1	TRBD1	TGCGCCAGCAGCTTGGAGGGACAGGAAAAGGGAGCTTTCTTT	CASSLEGQEKGAFF
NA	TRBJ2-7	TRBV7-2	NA	TGTGCCAGCAGTGAAAGAGACCCAGGCGAGCAGTACTTC	CASSERDPGEQYF
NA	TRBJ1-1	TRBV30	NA	TGTGCCTGGAGTGTATTAACAGGGAAGAACACTGAAGCTTTCTTT	CAWSVLTGKNTEAFF
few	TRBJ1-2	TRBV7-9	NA	TGTGCCAGCAGAAAGGACAGAGATGGCTACACCTTC	CASRKDRDGYTF
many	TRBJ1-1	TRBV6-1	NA	TGTGCCAGCAGACCTACAGGGCGCGCTGAAGCTTTCTTT	CASRPTGRAEAFF
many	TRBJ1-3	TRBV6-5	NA	TGTGCCAGCAGATTCGGAAACACCATATATTTT	CASRFGNTIYF
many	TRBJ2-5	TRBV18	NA	TGTGCCAGCTCACCAAGGTACCAAGAGACCCAGTACTTC	CASSPRYQETQYF
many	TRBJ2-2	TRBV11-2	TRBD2	TGTGCCAGCAGCAGGACTAGCGACCGGAACACCGGGGAGCTGTTTTTT	CASSRTSDRNTGELFF
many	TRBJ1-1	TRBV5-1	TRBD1	TGCGCCAGCAGGTTGACAGGGAGGACTGAAGCTTTCTTT	CASRLTGRTEAFF
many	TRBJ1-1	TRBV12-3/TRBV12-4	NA	TGTGCCAGCAGTTTCGGCACGGTTAGTGGGAACACTGAAGCTTTCTTT	CASSFGTVSGNTEAFF
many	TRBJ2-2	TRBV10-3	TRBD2	TGTGCCATCAGTGCCACGGGAGGGGAAAACGGGGAGCTGTTTTTT	CAISATGGENGELFF
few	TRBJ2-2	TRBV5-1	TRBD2	TGCGCCAGCAGCAGAAGGGGGCTAGCGGGGGCCTCGAACACCGGGGAGCTGTTTTTT	CASSRRGLAGASNTGELFF
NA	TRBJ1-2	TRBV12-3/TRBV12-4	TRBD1	TGTGCCAGCAGGCAAGACAGGGGAGATGGCTACACCTTC	CASRQDRGDGYTF
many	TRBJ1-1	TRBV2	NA	TGTGCCAGCAGTGAGGTGCCGAGGGCGAGCATGAACACTGAAGCTTTCTTT	CASSEVPRASMNTEAFF
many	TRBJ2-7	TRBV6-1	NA	TGTGCCAGCAGTGAAGTTGGGAATTTACCTTTGAACGAGCAGTACTTC	CASSEVGNLPLNEQYF
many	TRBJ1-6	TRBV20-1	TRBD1	TGCAGTGCTAGCTTGGCAACAGGGGGTAATTCACCCCTCCACTTT	CSASLATGGNSPLHF
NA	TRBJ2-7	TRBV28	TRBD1	TGTGCCAGCAGGGGACAGGGAGGAAGGTACGAGCAGTACTTC	CASRGQGGRYEQYF
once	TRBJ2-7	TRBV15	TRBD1	TGTGCCACCAGCGTCTCAGGGGGCTCCTACGAGCAGTACTTC	CATSVSGGSYEQYF
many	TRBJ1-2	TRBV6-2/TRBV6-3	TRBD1	TGTGCCAGCAGTTACAGTCGGACAGGGGGCGGTCGAAGCGGGGAAAATGGCTACACCTTC	CASSYSRTGGGRSGENGYTF
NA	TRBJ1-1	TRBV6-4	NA	TGTGCCAGCAGTGACTTAGGGCGTGCTGACGCTTTCTTT	CASSDLGRADAFF
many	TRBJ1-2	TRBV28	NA	TGTGCCAGCAGACGCTCGGACAGACGGGGCGGCTATGGCCACACCTTC	CASRRSDRRGGYGHTF
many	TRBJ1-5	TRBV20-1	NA	TGCAGTGCTAGAGATCTGGGGGGCAACCAGCCCCAGCATTTT	CSARDLGGNQPQHF
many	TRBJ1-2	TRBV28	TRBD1	TGTGCCAGCACTATCGGGAGACAGGGGGCCCTCTCCACCTTC	CASTIGRQGALSTF
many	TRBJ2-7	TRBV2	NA	TGTGCCAGCAGGGGGGTTGCTGGGAACGAGCAGTACTTC	CASRGVAGNEQYF
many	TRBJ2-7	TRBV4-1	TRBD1	TGCGCCAGCAGAACAAGACAGGGGGGGTCCTACGAGCAGTACTTC	CASRTRQGGSYEQYF
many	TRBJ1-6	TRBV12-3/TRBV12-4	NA	TGTGCCAGCAGTTTCGGGAACGGTTCACCCCTCCACTTT	CASSFGNGSPLHF
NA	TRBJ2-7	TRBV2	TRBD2	TGTGCCAGCAGTGAACCTCGGGAGGCGGCGGGAGGGTCCTACGAGCAGTACTTC	CASSEPREAAGGSYEQYF
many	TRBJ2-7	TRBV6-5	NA	TGTGCCAGCAGTTACTTACAGGGAGACGAGCAGTACTTC	CASSYLQGDEQYF
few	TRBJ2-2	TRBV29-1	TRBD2	TGCAGCGTCCGAGCGGGAGCCGGGGAGCTGTTTTTT	CSVRAGAGELFF
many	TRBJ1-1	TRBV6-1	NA	TGTGCCAGCATGGTCCGAGCGGGGCGTGGCACTGAAGCTTTCTTT	CASMVRAGRGTEAFF
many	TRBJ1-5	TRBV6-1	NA	TGTGCCAGCGGAGGAGGGTTGTGGAGCAATCAGCCCCAGCATTTT	CASGGGLWSNQPQHF
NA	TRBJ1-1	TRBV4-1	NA	TGCGCCAGCAGCCTCAAGCCCCTGAACACTGAAGCTTTCTTT	CASSLKPLNTEAFF
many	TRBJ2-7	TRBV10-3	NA	TGTGCCATCAGTGACCCGTCAATAGATAGAGGCTACGAGCAGTACTTC	CAISDPSIDRGYEQYF
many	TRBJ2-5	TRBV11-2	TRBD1	TGTGCCAGCAGTCGACAGGGTCGAGAGACCCAGTACTTC	CASSRQGRETQYF
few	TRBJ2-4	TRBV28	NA	TGTGCCAGCAGTTTACAGGGTACCTCCGGAAACATTCAGTACTTC	CASSLQGTSGNIQYF
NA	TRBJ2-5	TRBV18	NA	TGTGCCAGCTCACCGGAGATCCAAGAGACCAAGTACTTC	CASSPEIQETKYF